These T cell receptor beta chains were read from a single sample in a study of blood T cells in healthy people across ages. TCRdb independently ran MiXCR on the 5' RACE reads; one entry per CDR3 protein. The sample shows 750,000 or so distinct CDR3 sequences, roughly 25% of them seen only once. The data also belong to a second study, concerning T cells of mothers and their children.

Sequenced sample: blood. The receptors come from a boy between 10 and 17 years old in good health. Both conserved end residues are part of each CDR3. The order of the fields is V gene, J gene, clone size, CDR3 protein. Clone size is not always given. Where it is, it says once, few, many or a class for expanded clones.

v_gene: TRBV29-1
j_gene: TRBJ2-3
abundance: few
CDR3aa: CSVDQTQSSTDTQYF

v_gene: TRBV29-1
j_gene: TRBJ2-3
abundance: few
CDR3aa: CSVAPRLAGVTDTQYF

v_gene: TRBV7-9
j_gene: TRBJ2-6
abundance: few
CDR3aa: CASSGLAGAWANVLTF

v_gene: TRBV7-8
j_gene: TRBJ2-3
abundance: .
CDR3aa: CASRSLPGLAGKDTQYF

v_gene: TRBV29-1
j_gene: TRBJ1-1
abundance: .
CDR3aa: CSVSWMNTEAFF

v_gene: TRBV20-1
j_gene: TRBJ2-2
abundance: .
CDR3aa: CSARGGTNTGELFF

v_gene: TRBV29-1
j_gene: TRBJ1-4
abundance: .
CDR3aa: CSGGHPPEKLFF

v_gene: TRBV7-2
j_gene: TRBJ2-1
abundance: .
CDR3aa: CASSLGREAGSPSMKFF

v_gene: TRBV29-1
j_gene: TRBJ1-2
abundance: few
CDR3aa: CSVLNPDRGYTF

v_gene: TRBV12-3/TRBV12-4
j_gene: TRBJ2-7
abundance: few
CDR3aa: CASASGRAGEQYF

v_gene: TRBV6-1
j_gene: TRBJ2-2
abundance: .
CDR3aa: CASAIGLAENTGELFF